These 11 T cell receptor beta chains came from one sample sequenced in a study of T cell responses to AZD1222 COVID-19 vaccine. The repertoire was sequenced with immunoSEQ multiplex PCR; TCRdb's copy has only in-frame clones and lacks some. This sample has 140,000 to 150,000 clones; 70% to 90% occur once, and the top ten carry around 8%. The source material was peripheral blood, sampled on day 0 of AZD1222 vaccination. The source of these receptors is an adult in good health.

The DNA of the CDR3 is TGTGCCAGCAGTGAAGGTCTGGCCCAGCATTTT. Translated, it gives CASSEGLAQHF. V usage is TRBV25-1 and J usage is TRBJ1-5; D gene ambiguous. Germline V CDR1 and CDR2: MGHDK, SYGVNS. This CDR3 spans 11 amino acids. Trimming cost V 2 bases and J 11 bases, with 7 bases left between them.

The chain links TRBV20-1 to TRBJ1-3; D is unresolved. The CDR3 runs to 14 residues. Trimming pared 3 bases from V and 0 bases from J, leaving 9 bases between. CDR1 and CDR2 (germline): DFQATT, SNEGSKA (reference sequence). The CDR3 DNA is TGCAGTGCTAGTGGGGTTTACTCTGGAAACACCATATATTTT. As protein: CSASGVYSGNTIYF.

The chain recombines TRBV29-1 with TRBJ1-1, with unresolved D. The CDR3 covers 12 residues. The germline V and J ends were trimmed by 4 bases and 2 bases, with 8 bases remaining between them. Germline V gene sequence: CDR1 SQVTM, CDR2 ANQGSEA. CDR3 residues: CSVVTLNTEAFF. In DNA, the CDR3 is TGCAGCGTTGTAACCCTAAACACTGAAGCTTTCTTT.

The chain uses TRBV5-6 and TRBJ1-2, with 12 bases matching TRBD1. The ends lost 3 bases at V and 8 bases at J; junction bases unmatched: 5. Germline lookup yields CDR1 SGHDT and CDR2 YYEEEE. The CDR3 is made up of 14 amino acids. CDR3 protein: CASSWAGQGAGYTF. CDR3 DNA: TGTGCCAGCAGCTGGGCGGGACAGGGGGCAGGCTACACCTTC.

The gene calls are TRBV18 and TRBJ2-1; TRBD2 aligns across 8 bases. The CDR3 covers 15 residues. Germline CDR1 reads KGHSH; CDR2 reads LQKENI. Losses at the gene ends were 1 base for V and 5 bases for J; bases not matched to a gene: 4. The CDR3 nucleotides read TGTGCCAGCTCACCACAGAGCGGGAGCAACAATGAGCAGTTCTTC. Translating it yields CASSPQSGSNNEQFF.

The chain recombines TRBV6-2 or TRBV6-3 with TRBJ2-3; D is ambiguous. Germline CDR1 reads MNHEY; CDR2 reads SVGEGT. The germline V and J ends were trimmed by 5 bases and 4 bases, with 10 bases remaining between them. This CDR3 has 13 residues. CDR3: CASSDPLPDTQYF. DNA for the CDR3: TGTGCCAGCAGTGACCCACTCCCAGATACGCAGTATTTT.

The chain links TRBV30 to TRBJ1-6; 8 nucleotides agree with TRBD1. Germline loops: CDR1 GTSNPN, CDR2 SVGIG (reference sequence). The CDR3 sequence is 13 residues long. V trimming: 2 bases; J trimming: 7 bases; junction bases outside the gene matches: 1. The CDR3 loop is CAWSQGANSPLHF. The CDR3 DNA sequence: TGTGCCTGGAGTCAGGGGGCGAATTCACCCCTCCACTTT.

The chain combines TRBV7-9 with TRBJ2-7, with D possibly TRBD1 on 6 matching bases. CDR3 length: 15 amino acids. Looked up from germline, CDR1 is SEHNR and CDR2 is FQNEAQ (reference sequence). Trimming cost V 5 bases and J 0 bases, with 14 bases left between them. The CDR3 reads CASSPTGQSSYEQYF. The CDR3 coding sequence is TGTGCCAGCAGCCCGACAGGCCAAAGCTCCTACGAGCAGTACTTC.

This clone was seen more than once but under ten times. This sequence joins TRBV3-1 (or the pseudogene TRBV3-2) and TRBJ2-2; D is uncertain. CDR1 LGHDT and CDR2 YNNKEL come from the germline V gene (reference sequence). V dropped 4 bases and J dropped 4 bases, with 13 bases sitting between them. The CDR3 length is 15 residues. This CDR3 is CASSLAARGTGELFF. CDR3 nucleotide sequence: TGTGCCAGCAGCCTAGCCGCCAGAGGCACCGGGGAGCTGTTTTTT.

The V and J genes are TRBV10-1 and TRBJ1-6; D gene ambiguous. V dropped 0 bases and J dropped 9 bases, with 6 bases sitting between them. Germline values: CDR1 WNHNN, CDR2 SYGVQD (reference sequence). The CDR3 is 13 residues long. CDR3 region: CASSESPVSPLHF. CDR3 coding DNA: TGCGCCAGCAGTGAGTCCCCCGTTTCACCCCTCCACTTT.

The V call is TRBV11-3, the J call TRBJ2-1; unclear D gene. The CDR3 contains 13 residues. V was clipped by 5 bases and J by 10 bases, with 15 bases between them. The germline V gene encodes CDR1 SGHNT and CDR2 YENEEA. The CDR3, as DNA: TGTGCCAGCAGCCCCGGAGCTGCGTGGGAGCAGTTCTTC. Translating it yields CASSPGAAWEQFF.